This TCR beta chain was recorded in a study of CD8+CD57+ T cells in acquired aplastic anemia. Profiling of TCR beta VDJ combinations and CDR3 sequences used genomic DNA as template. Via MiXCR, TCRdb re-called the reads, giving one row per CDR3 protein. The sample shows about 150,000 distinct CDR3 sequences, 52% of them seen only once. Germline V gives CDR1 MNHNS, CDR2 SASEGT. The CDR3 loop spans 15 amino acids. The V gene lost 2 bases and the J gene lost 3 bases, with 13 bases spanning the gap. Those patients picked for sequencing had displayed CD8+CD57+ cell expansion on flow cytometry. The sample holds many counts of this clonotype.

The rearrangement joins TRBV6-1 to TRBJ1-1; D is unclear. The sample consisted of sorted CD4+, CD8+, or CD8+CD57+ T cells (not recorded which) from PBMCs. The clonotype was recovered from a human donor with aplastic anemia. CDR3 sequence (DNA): TGTGCCAGCAGTGAATCTGCGGCATTGTACACTGAAGCTTTCTTT. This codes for CASSESAALYTEAFF.